This passage covers 31 T cell receptor beta chains from one sample sequenced in a study of blood T cells in healthy people across ages. A sample-barcoded 5' primer and a J-beta primer mix were used in a second PCR of about 7 to 12 cycles. TCRdb re-analysed the 5' RACE reads in MiXCR, keeping a single row per CDR3 protein. The sample lists about 1.8 million distinct CDR3 sequences, approximately 50% seen once, with approximately 2.1% in the top ten. Sequencing was carried out using blood. The receptor source for this set is a woman aged 40-49 years in good health.

This clonotype has a handful of counts. The chain's CDR3 is CASSQLAGATAAQYF. CDR3 DNA: TGTGCCAGCAGTCAACTAGCGGGGGCCACAGCGGCGCAGTATTTT. The genes are TRBV27 and TRBJ2-3, with 11 bases lining up with TRBD2. The CDR3 spans 15 residues. The V gene end was trimmed by 5 bases and the J gene end by 10 bases; junction bases not matched to a gene: 11. Germline CDR1 is MNHEY and CDR2 is SMNVEV (reference sequence).

Ten or more counts support this clonotype. The junction departs from germline at one end; a sequencing error may be responsible. The CDR3 reads CASSLSPNYGYTF. The CDR3 DNA is TGTGCCAGCAGCTTATCTCCCAATTATGGCTACACCTTC. The chain combines TRBV27 with TRBJ1-2, with D unresolved. This CDR3 region has 13 residues. Germline loops: CDR1 MNHEY, CDR2 SMNVEV (reference sequence).

The chain recombines TRBV9 with TRBJ1-6; D might be TRBD1 (6 bases). The CDR3 loop spans 16 amino acids. Trimming cost V 4 bases and J 8 bases, with 19 bases left between them. Germline CDR1 is SGDLS and CDR2 is YYNGEE. The CDR3 DNA sequence: TGTGCCAGCAGCCCAGGGGCGTGGGGCCTGGATTCACCCCTCCACTTT. Translation: CASSPGAWGLDSPLHF.

The chain recombines TRBV28 with TRBJ2-4, with no clear D. V dropped 7 bases and J dropped 8 bases, with 18 bases sitting between them. This CDR3 contains 14 residues. Germline assignment: CDR1 MDHEN and CDR2 SYDVKM. The CDR3 DNA sequence: TGTGCCAGCATGAGCGTAGGGTTCCCTGACATTCAGTACTTC. This sequence encodes CASMSVGFPDIQYF.

CDR3 bases: TGTGCCAGCAGCTTGTTGCGGGGGGGCGAGTTCTTC. Translated, it gives CASSLLRGGEFF. The J gene is TRBJ2-1, the V gene TRBV5-6; 9 bases line up with TRBD2. V lost 1 base, J lost 14 bases, and 4 bases stayed unmatched. Germline CDR1 and CDR2: SGHDT and YYEEEE. There are 12 residues in the CDR3.

The chain joins TRBV20-1 to TRBJ2-3, with 9 bases matching TRBD2. CDR1 and CDR2 from the germline V gene are DFQATT and SNEGSKA (reference sequence). The V gene end was trimmed by 7 bases and the J gene end by 2 bases; junction bases not matched to a gene: 4. The CDR3 extends over 13 amino acids. The DNA for the CDR3 is TGCAGTGAGCGGGGGGCTAACACAGATACGCAGTATTTT. It codes for CSERGANTDTQYF.

Concerning this clonotype: At one of its ends the junction is not consistent with the germline gene, which may arise from a read error. V is TRBV20-1 and J is TRBJ1-5; TRBD1 might be the D (5 bases). There are 15 residues in the CDR3. Germline loops: CDR1 DFQATT, CDR2 SNEGSKA (reference sequence). The CDR3 DNA sequence: TGCAGTGCCCCCCGAGGCAGGGTGAGCAATCGGCCCCAGCATTTT. Amino acid sequence: CSAPRGRVSNRPQHF.

The gene calls are TRBV6-5 and TRBJ1-4; D gene ambiguous. The CDR3 length is 15 residues. Germline CDR1 MNHEY, CDR2 SVGAGI. The V end was cut by 0 bases, the J end by 10 bases, with 15 bases between. DNA for the CDR3: TGTGCCAGCAGTTACTCTTTGACAAGCACGGGAAAACTGTTTTTT. Translating it yields CASSYSLTSTGKLFF.

About this clonotype: This may be a read error: a much more frequent sequence differs by one nucleotide. The genes are TRBV4-1 and TRBJ2-1; D unresolved. The CDR3 contains 16 residues. V was shortened by 2 bases and J by 4 bases, with 15 bases between the two germline ends. In germline, CDR1 is MGHRA, CDR2 YSYEKL. CDR3 amino acids: CASSQIDLLVYNEQFF. CDR3 coding DNA: TGCGCCAGCAGCCAAATTGATCTCCTAGTTTACAATGAGCAGTTCTTC.

This clonotype has just a few counts. The chain uses TRBV13 and TRBJ2-5; 10 nucleotides line up with TRBD2. From germline, CDR1 is PRHDT and CDR2 FYEKMQ (reference sequence). V shed 5 bases, J shed 6 bases, and the junction held 12 bases outside the gene matches. The CDR3 contains 16 residues. The CDR3 is CASSPTSGGASKTQYF. CDR3 bases: TGTGCCAGCAGCCCAACGAGCGGGGGGGCTTCAAAGACCCAGTACTTC.

V gene TRBV12-3 or TRBV12-4 combines with J gene TRBJ2-5, with D perhaps matching TRBD2 (5 bases). The CDR3 has 16 amino acids. V was cut by 4 bases and J by 4 bases, with 19 bases left in between. In nucleotides, the CDR3 is TGTGCCAGCAGTTCATTCGTCGGTTCGGGGAGAGAGACCCAGTACTTC. It is translated as CASSSFVGSGRETQYF.

In its sample, this clonotype was seen once. V usage is TRBV6-1 and J usage is TRBJ1-5; no firm D call. V lost 2 bases to trimming and J lost 6 bases, with 11 bases between them. CDR3 length: 14 amino acids. Germline V gives CDR1 MNHNS, CDR2 SASEGT. CDR3 protein: CASSESRRGQPQHF. CDR3 nucleotide sequence: TGTGCCAGCAGTGAAAGCAGGCGGGGTCAGCCCCAGCATTTT.

This clonotype was observed once. The chain employs TRBV4-2 and TRBJ2-1; D is ambiguous. Trimming removed 0 bases from V and 9 bases from J, with 12 bases in between. Germline V CDR1 and CDR2: LGHNA, YNFKEQ. The CDR3 has 14 amino acids. This chain's CDR3 is CASSQDRSLGEQFF. The DNA of the CDR3 is TGTGCCAGCAGCCAAGATCGGAGCTTAGGTGAGCAGTTCTTC.

The J gene is TRBJ1-1, the V gene TRBV20-1, with TRBD1 as a possible D gene (5 bases). Trimming removed 3 bases at V and 1 base at J, with 12 bases between. The CDR3 spans 14 residues. Germline V gene sequence: CDR1 DFQATT, CDR2 SNEGSKA (reference sequence). Here the CDR3 DNA reads TGCAGTGCTAGGGCAGGGATTGAGAACACTGAAGCTTTCTTT. This sequence encodes CSARAGIENTEAFF.

The chain joins TRBV4-2 to TRBJ2-4; 10 nucleotides match TRBD2. Germline V gene sequence: CDR1 LGHNA, CDR2 YNFKEQ. Trimming took 0 bases from V and 7 from J; bases not matched to a gene: 6. The CDR3 covers 16 residues. The CDR3 DNA follows: TGTGCCAGCAGCCAAGATTTAGCGGGGGGCCGGAACATTCAGTACTTC. Amino acids: CASSQDLAGGRNIQYF.

This clonotype was detected only a few times. The V call is TRBV10-3, the J call TRBJ2-4; a weak D match, TRBD2 (5 bases). Matching the DNA end better, TRBJ2-5 makes the J call doubtful. This CDR3 is built from 12 residues. Looked up from germline, CDR1 is ENHRY and CDR2 is SYGVKD. The CDR3 DNA follows: TGTGCCATCAGTCGGGGATCTGAGACCCAGTACTTC. Amino acid sequence: CAISRGSETQYF.

This clonotype showed up just once. This rearrangement joins TRBV6-5 to TRBJ2-2, with TRBD2 matching over 10 bases. The junction had 8 bases not matched to a gene; V was cut back by 0 bases and J by 4 bases. Per the germline V gene, CDR1 is MNHEY and CDR2 is SVGAGI. The CDR3 runs to 18 residues. The CDR3 nucleotides are TGTGCCAGCAGTTACTCGATCCTAGCGGGGGCAGGCACCGGGGAGCTGTTTTTT. It specifies CASSYSILAGAGTGELFF.

The rearrangement joins TRBV29-1 to TRBJ2-5; D is possibly TRBD1 (5 bases). The germline gives CDR1 SQVTM, CDR2 ANQGSEA. V gave up 5 bases and J gave up 2 bases, with 12 bases separating them. This CDR3 spans 13 amino acids. The CDR3 sequence: CSVSTVDQETQYF. The CDR3 nucleotides are TGCAGCGTTTCGACAGTAGATCAAGAGACCCAGTACTTC.

This clonotype has more than one count but fewer than ten. V and J are TRBV29-1 and TRBJ2-4; D might be TRBD2 (5 bases). The CDR3 spans 16 residues. Trimming took 7 bases from V and 0 from J, leaving 19 bases between them. CDR1 and CDR2 from the germline V gene are SQVTM and ANQGSEA. CDR3 nucleotides: TGCAGCGGTGCGAGTCCTGGCCGGGGAGCCAAAAACATTCAGTACTTC. Its translation: CSGASPGRGAKNIQYF.

This sequence joins TRBV29-1 and TRBJ1-1; D is uncertain. V lost 1 base and J 0 bases, leaving 9 bases between the germline ends. The CDR3 has 14 residues. Germline assignment: CDR1 SQVTM and CDR2 ANQGSEA. CDR3 residues: CSVEGHPMNTEAFF. CDR3 sequence (DNA): TGCAGCGTTGAAGGGCACCCAATGAACACTGAAGCTTTCTTT.

The table lists this clonotype with a count of one. The chain couples TRBV18 to TRBJ2-1; possibly TRBD1 for D (5 bases). The CDR3 loop spans 14 amino acids. Trimming stripped 0 bases from V and 13 bases from J, with 16 bases between. Germline values: CDR1 KGHSH, CDR2 LQKENI. DNA for the CDR3: TGTGCCAGCTCACCACCGCTCCAGGGCGAGACCCAGTTCTTC. It encodes CASSPPLQGETQFF.

The V call is TRBV6-4, the J call TRBJ2-3; no firm D call. The CDR3 runs 15 residues. From germline, CDR1 is MRHNA and CDR2 SNTAGT. V was pared by 0 bases and J by 3 bases, with 10 bases between. This CDR3 reads CASSDSRSGTDTQYF. Written as DNA, the CDR3 is TGTGCCAGCAGTGACTCCAGATCCGGGACAGATACGCAGTATTTT.

This chain joins TRBV28 and TRBJ2-5, with D perhaps TRBD1 or TRBD2 (5 bases each). This CDR3 contains 13 residues. Germline V lookup: CDR1 MDHEN, CDR2 SYDVKM. Trimming took 8 bases from V and 3 from J, leaving 13 bases between them. In DNA form, the CDR3 reads TGTGCCAGCTTAGGGGACGGCGAAGAGACCCAGTACTTC. Encoded protein: CASLGDGEETQYF.

The chain joins TRBV5-1 to TRBJ2-1, with D perhaps assigned TRBD1 or TRBD2 (5 bases each). Deletions cut 3 bases from V and 3 bases from J, with 19 bases between. The CDR3 sequence is 17 residues long. CDR1 and CDR2 from the germline V gene are SGHRS and YFSETQ. The CDR3 sequence is CASSWGKAYERYNEQFF. CDR3 nucleotide sequence: TGCGCCAGCAGCTGGGGGAAGGCTTACGAACGCTACAATGAGCAGTTCTTC.

A few counts support this clonotype. The chain is built from TRBV2 and TRBJ2-3; no clear D. Germline-derived CDR1 and CDR2 are SNHLY and FYNNEI. V was shortened by 5 bases and J by 0 bases, with 9 bases between the two germline ends. The length of the CDR3 is 14 residues. The CDR3 DNA reads TGTGCCAGCAGTCATATTGACAGCACAGATACGCAGTATTTT. It encodes CASSHIDSTDTQYF.

CDR3 nucleotides: TGTGCCAGCAGCTTAGAAGCGGGGGGGCTACTCGATGAGCAGTTCTTC. Its protein is CASSLEAGGLLDEQFF. This chain links TRBV7-2 with TRBJ2-1, with 10 bases matching TRBD2. The CDR3 sequence is 16 residues long. Germline V gene lookup returns CDR1 SGHTA and CDR2 FQGNSA. V shed 1 base and J 8 bases; nucleotides not matched to a gene: 8.

The chain employs TRBV19 and TRBJ1-2, with TRBD1 matching 8 bases. CDR3 length: 15 amino acids. The ends lost 6 bases at V and 7 bases at J; junction bases unmatched: 13. Germline V gene lookup returns CDR1 LNHDA and CDR2 SQIVND (reference sequence). Here the CDR3 DNA reads TGTGCCAGTAGGAGCACCGCGGACAGGGATGGTGGCTACACCTTC. Protein product: CASRSTADRDGGYTF.

In its sample, this clonotype was seen once. This chain links TRBV29-1 with TRBJ2-1; maybe TRBD2 (6 bases). The CDR3 covers 14 residues. Germline CDR1 is SQVTM and CDR2 is ANQGSEA. V was shortened by 7 bases and J by 4 bases, with 17 bases between the two germline ends. CDR3 sequence reads: CSALGRAGYNEQFF. Here the CDR3 DNA reads TGCAGCGCACTAGGGCGAGCGGGTTACAATGAGCAGTTCTTC.

This clonotype was detected only a few times. The chain links TRBV27 to TRBJ1-5; D uncertain. Germline V gene lookup returns CDR1 MNHEY and CDR2 SMNVEV (reference sequence). Trimming removed 8 bases at V and 0 bases at J, with 11 bases between. This CDR3 has 14 amino acids. The CDR3 DNA reads as TGTGCCAGCGCTCCTGAGAGTAGCAATCAGCCCCAGCATTTT. Protein: CASAPESSNQPQHF.

This clonotype was seen a handful of times. The V call is TRBV7-2, the J call TRBJ1-5; 7 bases agree with TRBD1. CDR3 length equals 15 residues. CDR1 is SGHTA and CDR2 is FQGNSA in the germline V gene. V trimming: 5 bases; J trimming: 6 bases; junction bases outside the gene matches: 10. CDR3 nucleotides: TGTGCCAGCAGCCTAACAGGGGTATCGGCTCAGCCCCAGCATTTT. Translated, it gives CASSLTGVSAQPQHF.

This clonotype appeared many times. This sequence joins TRBV20-1 and TRBJ2-5, with D unclear. Deletions cut 3 bases from V and 2 bases from J, with 10 bases between. From germline, CDR1 is DFQATT and CDR2 SNEGSKA (reference sequence). This CDR3 has 13 residues. CDR3 bases: TGCAGTGCTAGTGCCCTCAATCAAGAGACCCAGTACTTC. Amino acids: CSASALNQETQYF.